This TCR beta chain was obtained from a study of T cell repertoires in cytomegalovirus infection. About this clonotype: Its target is not known.

Germline trimming cut 3 bases from V and 4 bases from J; bases unmatched to any gene: 15. This CDR3 has 19 amino acids. TCRdb re-analysed the reads in MiXCR, keeping a single row per CDR3 protein. This table has about 480,000 distinct CDR3 sequences, roughly 34% appearing once. The receptor comes from a human donor in good health (CMV status not recorded). Some clones in this sample may be carry-over from other donors' samples. The material was cultured PBMCs, obtained from culture after CMV antigen stimulation. The chain couples TRBV23-1 to TRBJ2-1, with TRBD2 matching 10 bases. TRBV23-1 is assigned to the ORF class and has an uncertain function. The CDR3 reads CASSHKASGSRAEYNEQFF. In DNA, the CDR3 is TGCGCCAGCAGTCATAAAGCTAGCGGGAGCAGAGCGGAATACAATGAGCAGTTCTTC.